Below are 22 T cell receptor beta chains sequenced from a single sample in a study of blood T cell repertoires in COVID-19. The table came from immunoSEQ multiplex PCR; TCRdb's copy has only in-frame clones and leaves some out. The sample lists 200,000 to 250,000 clones, roughly 81% seen once, with 3.5% to 4.5% in the top ten. Sample: peripheral blood. The receptors here all came from a man aged 45-65 years with acute or convalescent COVID-19.

The chain carries TRBV11-2 and TRBJ2-3; 13 bases agree with TRBD2. V lost 4 bases and J lost 6; bases outside the gene matches: 4. The CDR3 contains 15 residues. Looked up from germline, CDR1 is SGHAT and CDR2 is FQNNGV. The CDR3 nucleotides read TGTGCCAGCAGCTCGACTAGCGGGGGGCTGGATACGCAGTATTTT. Translating it yields CASSSTSGGLDTQYF.

The CDR3 DNA reads TGTGCCAGCAGTTACGACCAGGTAGGGGGCGAGCAGTACTTC. Translated, it gives CASSYDQVGGEQYF. The V gene is TRBV6-5, the J gene TRBJ2-7; possible D gene TRBD1, 6 bases. The CDR3 is 14 amino acids. Trimming left V 2 bases short and J 6 bases short, with 14 bases between. Per the germline V gene, CDR1 is MNHEY and CDR2 is SVGAGI.

J is TRBJ2-1 and V is TRBV5-5; TRBD2 agrees at 14 bases. The CDR3 is made up of 16 amino acids. V trimming: 4 bases; J trimming: 9 bases; junction bases outside the gene matches: 9. CDR1 is SGHKS, CDR2 YYEKEE, per germline (reference sequence). This chain's CDR3 is CASSLRTSGGTSEQFF. The CDR3 bases are TGTGCCAGCAGCCTACGGACTAGCGGGGGGACTAGTGAGCAGTTCTTC.

The chain has TRBV9 and TRBJ2-1, with 10 bases that match TRBD1. CDR3 size: 13 residues. Germline CDR1 reads SGDLS; CDR2 reads YYNGEE. Trimming took 2 bases from V and 9 from J; bases not matched to a gene: 2. DNA of the CDR3: TGTGCCAGCAGCGTGACAGGGGGCGGTGAGCAGTTCTTC. Translated: CASSVTGGGEQFF.

The rearrangement joins TRBV18 to TRBJ1-1; D possibly corresponds to TRBD1 (6 bases). CDR1 KGHSH and CDR2 LQKENI come from the germline V gene. V gave up 0 bases and J gave up 11 bases, with 13 bases separating them. This CDR3 has 13 amino acids. CDR3 nucleotides: TGTGCCAGCTCACCACCGAACAGGGCAGTTGCTTTCTTT. This translates into CASSPPNRAVAFF.

The V call is TRBV4-1, the J call TRBJ2-7; maybe TRBD2 (7 bases). Germline V gene sequence: CDR1 MGHRA, CDR2 YSYEKL. Trimming took off 2 bases at V and 6 bases at J, with 14 bases between the two ends. This CDR3 contains 14 residues. The CDR3 DNA reads as TGCGCCAGCAGCCAACAGGGAGGGGGTACCGAGCAGTACTTC. It translates to CASSQQGGGTEQYF.

The genes are TRBV5-1 and TRBJ2-1, with TRBD2 matching 11 bases. V was pared by 1 base and J by 0 bases, with 6 bases of the junction left unmatched. From germline, CDR1 is SGHRS and CDR2 YFSETQ. The CDR3 has 18 residues. DNA of the CDR3: TGCGCCAGCAGCTTGAAACTAGCGGGGGCTCACTCCTACAATGAGCAGTTCTTC. Protein product: CASSLKLAGAHSYNEQFF. Drawing the rest from reference TRBV5-1 and TRBJ2-1, the complete variable domain is KAGVTQTPRYLIKTRGQQVTLSCSPISGHRSVSWYQQTPGQGLQFLFEYFSETQRNKGNFPGRFSGRQFSNSRSEMNVSTLELGDSALYLCASSLKLAGAHSYNEQFFGPGTRLTVL.

The gene calls are TRBV10-1 and TRBJ1-6; D gene uncertain. There are 15 residues in the CDR3. Deletions cut 0 bases from V and 11 bases from J, with 14 bases between. Looked up from germline, CDR1 is WNHNN and CDR2 is SYGVQD (reference sequence). The CDR3 region has the DNA TGCGCCAGCAGTGAGTCGTCCTTCCGGGGAGCACCCCTCCACTTT. Translating it yields CASSESSFRGAPLHF.

The V and J genes are TRBV30 and TRBJ2-1; perhaps TRBD2 as D (5 bases). The CDR3 consists of 16 residues. Germline-derived CDR1 and CDR2 are GTSNPN and SVGIG (reference sequence). Trimming took 0 bases from V and 5 from J, leaving 17 bases between them. The DNA for the CDR3 is TGTGCCTGGAGTGTAAGGTCGCTTAGGGAGAACAATGAGCAGTTCTTC. Its protein product is CAWSVRSLRENNEQFF.

This clone was picked up one time. V is TRBV7-3 and J is TRBJ2-1; D unresolved. The V and J ends lost 5 bases and 0 bases respectively, with 8 bases between them. This CDR3 is built from 14 residues. Germline CDR1 and CDR2: SGHTA and FQGTGA. CDR3 loop: CASSPPGSYNEQFF. The CDR3 DNA is TGTGCCAGCAGCCCCCCGGGCTCCTACAATGAGCAGTTCTTC.

V gene TRBV7-3 combines with J gene TRBJ1-6; no firm D call. Trimming took off 0 bases at V and 7 bases at J, with 16 bases between the two ends. The V gene's germline CDR1 is SGHTA and CDR2 FQGTGA. CDR3 length: 17 residues. The DNA for the CDR3 is TGTGCCAGCAGCTTAACTGGCAGGTCGTCACCGAATTCACCCCTCCACTTT. This gives the protein CASSLTGRSSPNSPLHF.

This rearrangement joins TRBV5-5 to TRBJ1-2, with a tentative D call TRBD1 (6 bases). Germline lookup yields CDR1 SGHKS and CDR2 YYEKEE (reference sequence). The CDR3 length is 16 residues. V was shortened by 2 bases and J by 4 bases, with 18 bases between the two germline ends. CDR3 in amino acids: CASSLEGQGPSYGYTF. In nucleotides, the CDR3 is TGTGCCAGCAGCTTAGAGGGGCAGGGGCCATCCTATGGCTACACCTTC. The full variable domain, in which reference TRBV5-5 and TRBJ1-2 provide the parts outside the CDR3, is DAGVTQSPTHLIKTRGQQVTLRCSPISGHKSVSWYQQVLGQGPQFIFQYYEKEERGRGNFPDRFSARQFPNYSSELNVNALLLGDSALYLCASSLEGQGPSYGYTFGSGTRLTVV.

The chain uses TRBV11-1 and TRBJ2-3; 7 nucleotides agree with TRBD1. CDR1 is SGHAT and CDR2 is FQDESV in the germline V gene (reference sequence). V gave up 6 bases and J gave up 4 bases; unmatched junction bases: 4. The CDR3 is 13 amino acids. The CDR3 here is CASSATGADTQYF. DNA for the CDR3: TGTGCCAGCAGTGCTACAGGGGCAGATACGCAGTATTTT.

CDR3 sequence (DNA): TGTGCCTGGAGTAAGGGGTTTAGCTCCTACGAGCAGTACTTC. This translates into CAWSKGFSSYEQYF. The chain is built from TRBV30 and TRBJ2-7; D is perhaps TRBD1 (5 bases). The germline CDR1 and CDR2 sequences are GTSNPN and SVGIG (reference sequence). The CDR3 spans 14 residues. The V end was cut by 2 bases, the J end by 0 bases, with 11 bases between.

The chain has TRBV27 and TRBJ1-1, with TRBD1 matching 7 bases. V gave up 6 bases and J gave up 5 bases; unmatched junction bases: 15. Germline V lookup: CDR1 MNHEY, CDR2 SMNVEV (reference sequence). The CDR3 has 16 amino acids. CDR3 loop: CASRYQGGRFGTEAFF. The CDR3, as DNA: TGTGCCAGCAGGTACCAGGGGGGAAGATTTGGTACTGAAGCTTTCTTT.

The V call is TRBV9, the J call TRBJ2-1; unclear D gene. In germline, CDR1 is SGDLS, CDR2 YYNGEE. Trimming removed 3 bases from V and 8 bases from J, with 15 bases in between. The CDR3 sequence is 14 residues long. CDR3 coding DNA: TGTGCCAGCAGCGCCCTCAGGTCCTCCGATGAGCAGTTCTTC. Translated: CASSALRSSDEQFF.

The chain carries TRBV6-6 and TRBJ2-7; possibly TRBD2 for D (5 bases). The V end was cut by 4 bases, the J end by 2 bases, with 12 bases between. The CDR3 is 14 residues long. Germline V gene lookup returns CDR1 MNHNY and CDR2 SVGAGI (reference sequence). The CDR3 DNA is TGTGCCAGCAGTTTTGGACTCCTAGCCTACGAGCAGTACTTC. Translated: CASSFGLLAYEQYF.

This chain links TRBV10-3 with TRBJ2-5; 7 nucleotides match TRBD1. J was trimmed by 7 bases and V by 3 bases; bases with no gene match: 8. CDR1 ENHRY and CDR2 SYGVKD come from the germline V gene. The CDR3 is 14 residues long. CDR3 region: CAISEDREGGTQYF. The CDR3 DNA is TGTGCCATCAGTGAAGACAGGGAAGGGGGGACCCAGTACTTC.

The V and J genes are TRBV28 and TRBJ1-5; a weak D match, TRBD1 (6 bases). The CDR3 has 14 amino acids. V gave up 6 bases and J gave up 2 bases, with 11 bases separating them. The germline V gene has CDR1 MDHEN and CDR2 SYDVKM. The CDR3 reads CASSSGAGNQPQHF. CDR3 nucleotide sequence: TGTGCCAGCAGCTCAGGGGCGGGCAATCAGCCCCAGCATTTT.

This chain links TRBV12-3 or TRBV12-4 with TRBJ2-3, with D possibly TRBD2 on 6 matching bases. Trimming shortened V by 10 bases and J by 3 bases, and 11 bases separated the two germline ends. This CDR3 has 12 amino acids. The chain's CDR3 is CAISEGTDTQYF. The CDR3 DNA follows: TGTGCCATCTCGGAGGGGACAGATACGCAGTATTTT.

The V call is TRBV4-1, the J call TRBJ1-5; 9 bases map to TRBD1. The CDR3 has 15 amino acids. V trimming: 0 bases; J trimming: 10 bases; junction bases outside the gene matches: 7. Germline V gene lookup returns CDR1 MGHRA and CDR2 YSYEKL. The CDR3: CASSQDRGQGFPQHF. As DNA, the CDR3 is TGCGCCAGCAGCCAAGATCGGGGACAGGGTTTCCCCCAGCATTTT.

The chain uses TRBV10-3 and TRBJ1-1, with D uncertain. CDR3 length equals 14 residues. Germline values: CDR1 ENHRY, CDR2 SYGVKD. The germline V and J ends were trimmed by 0 bases and 0 bases, with 5 bases remaining between them. The CDR3 DNA is TGTGCCATCAGTGAGTCAGAGCTGAACACTGAAGCTTTCTTT. It is translated as CAISESELNTEAFF.